One and the same sample provided the 21 T cell receptor beta chains below, sequenced in a study of glioma-infiltrating T cells. Using RNA template, CDR3s of TCR alpha and beta were amplified with iRepertoire arm-PCR. TCRdb reprocessed the multiplex PCR reads via MiXCR and lists one record per CDR3 protein. The table includes some 100,000 distinct CDR3 sequences, 25% to 30% detected once. The sequenced sample consisted of glioma tissue, nonneoplastic brain tissue, or PBMCs (not recorded which). These receptors were obtained from a human donor with low-grade glioma or glioblastoma, undergoing nonglioma brain surgery, or in good health (not recorded which).

About this clonotype itself: One base away lies a much larger clone, so this may be a sequencing read error. The rearrangement uses TRBV7-2 and TRBJ1-3, with a weak D call TRBD1 (5 bases). The CDR3 runs to 15 residues. Germline values: CDR1 SGHTA, CDR2 FQGNSA. Trimming cost V 4 bases and J 3 bases, with 13 bases left between them. The CDR3 sequence is CASSYGWGYGNTIYF. DNA of the CDR3: TGTGCCAGCAGCTACGGCTGGGGCTATGGAAACACCATATATTTT.

This clonotype was seen a handful of times. A much larger clone lies a single base off, so this may be a read error. The CDR3 DNA reads TGTGCCAGCGCTTCGGGAGGAGGCACCTTTCAGTACTTC. It codes for CASASGGGTFQYF. This chain connects TRBV2 to TRBJ2-4; 7 bases line up with TRBD2. The CDR3 contains 13 residues. Per germline, CDR1 SNHLY and CDR2 FYNNEI. The V and J ends lost 8 bases and 11 bases, in that order; junction bases with no gene match: 12.

This clonotype was counted once. This could be a read error, since a much larger clone is one nucleotide away. V gene TRBV4-1 combines with J gene TRBJ1-1; a weak D match, TRBD1 (6 bases). Germline V CDR1 and CDR2: MGHRA, YSYEKL. This CDR3 has 17 amino acids. CDR3 in DNA: TGCACCAGCAGCCAAGATAGGGGGGTTATGGGGAACACTGAAGCTTTCTTT. Its translation is CTSSQDRGVMGNTEAFF.

This clonotype came up many times. The chain employs TRBV19 and TRBJ2-5, with D maybe TRBD2 (6 bases). Trimming shortened V by 9 bases and J by 3 bases, and 17 bases separated the two germline ends. The CDR3 sequence is 14 residues long. Germline V CDR1 and CDR2: LNHDA, SQIVND (reference sequence). The CDR3 spells CASGSGREKETQYF. The CDR3 nucleotides read TGTGCCAGCGGGTCGGGACGGGAGAAAGAGACCCAGTACTTC. Based on the CDR3 plus reference TRBV19 and TRBJ2-5, the full variable domain is DGGITQSPKYLFRKEGQNVTLSCEQNLNHDAMYWYRQDPGQGLRLIYYSQIVNDFQKGDIAEGYSVSREKKESFPLTVTSAQKNPTAFYLCASGSGREKETQYFGPGTRLLVL.

This clonotype has at least ten counts. CDR3 region: CASSYATARGHEQYF. The CDR3 DNA follows: TGTGCCAGCAGTTACGCGACCGCTCGGGGACACGAGCAGTACTTC. The rearrangement links TRBV6-2 or TRBV6-3 to TRBJ2-7, with D perhaps assigned TRBD1 or TRBD2 (5 bases each). Germline V CDR1 and CDR2: MNHEY, SVGEGT. The CDR3 consists of 15 residues. V was cut by 2 bases and J by 5 bases, with 16 bases left in between.

This clonotype was counted at least ten times. The V and J genes are TRBV27 and TRBJ2-1; D unresolved. Trimming left V 3 bases short and J 5 bases short, with 8 bases between. Looked up from germline, CDR1 is MNHEY and CDR2 is SMNVEV (reference sequence). This CDR3 is 13 amino acids long. Here the CDR3 reads CASSFGPNNEQFF. The CDR3 DNA sequence: TGTGCCAGCAGTTTTGGACCCAACAATGAGCAGTTCTTC.

Regarding this clonotype: A read error may produce the germline difference seen at one junction end. The genes are TRBV7-3 and TRBJ1-6; D uncertain. CDR3 length: 17 residues. Germline V CDR1 and CDR2: SGHTA, FQGTGA. CDR3 sequence (DNA): TGTGCCAGAAGCTTAGCCCACGTCAGAGTTGGGAATTCACCCCTCCACTTT. It is translated as CARSLAHVRVGNSPLHF. Full variable domain (rest looked up from reference TRBV7-3 and TRBJ1-6): GAGVSQTPSNKVTEKGKYVELRCDPISGHTALYWYRQSLGQGPEFLIYFQGTGAADDSGLPNDRFFAVRPEGSVSTLKIQRTERGDSAVYLCARSLAHVRVGNSPLHFGNGTRLTVT.

This clonotype has at least ten counts. The chain recombines TRBV20-1 with TRBJ1-2; 8 nucleotides agree with TRBD1. Per the germline V gene, CDR1 is DFQATT and CDR2 is SNEGSKA (reference sequence). After removal of 4 bases from V and 1 base from J, the junction contained 5 bases not matched to a gene. The length of the CDR3 is 14 residues. Here the CDR3 DNA reads TGCAGTGCTACAGGACAGGGAAGTAACTATGGCTACACCTTC. Its translation: CSATGQGSNYGYTF.

At least ten counts were recorded for this clonotype. The chain employs TRBV7-9 and TRBJ1-1, with D unclear. Germline V lookup: CDR1 SEHNR, CDR2 FQNEAQ (reference sequence). V was shortened by 4 bases and J by 2 bases, with 8 bases between the two germline ends. The CDR3 has 13 residues. CDR3 amino acids: CASSSQSNTEAFF. In DNA form, the CDR3 reads TGTGCCAGCAGCTCCCAATCCAACACTGAAGCTTTCTTT.

The chain links TRBV7-9 to TRBJ1-5; no definite D call. Looked up from germline, CDR1 is SEHNR and CDR2 is FQNEAQ (reference sequence). The CDR3 consists of 16 residues. V lost 2 bases and J lost 2, with 13 bases in between. The chain's CDR3 is CASSLLEGKGNQPQHF. The CDR3 nucleotides are TGTGCCAGCAGCTTACTGGAGGGAAAGGGCAATCAGCCCCAGCATTTT.

This clonotype was seen a handful of times. The CDR3 is CASSRTSEGPQHF. The CDR3 bases are TGTGCCAGCAGCCGAACCTCCGAAGGACCCCAGCATTTT. This chain connects TRBV4-2 to TRBJ1-5; D is ambiguous. V lost 4 bases and J 10 bases, leaving 14 bases between the germline ends. The CDR3 loop spans 13 amino acids. Germline V gene data show CDR1 as LGHNA and CDR2 as YNFKEQ.

In its sample, this clonotype was seen many times. The chain joins TRBV2 to TRBJ2-7; TRBD1 agrees at 11 bases. This CDR3 is 14 amino acids long. V was pared by 9 bases and J by 0 bases, with 4 bases of the junction left unmatched. From germline, CDR1 is SNHLY and CDR2 FYNNEI. In DNA, the CDR3 is TGTGCCAGTCTGGGACAGGGGGGCTCCTACGAGCAGTACTTC. It specifies CASLGQGGSYEQYF.

At least ten counts were recorded for this clonotype. The chain employs TRBV6-5 and TRBJ2-1; no firm D call. The V gene's germline CDR1 is MNHEY and CDR2 SVGAGI. The CDR3 sequence is 17 residues long. The V end was cut by 0 bases, the J end by 0 bases, with 12 bases between. In DNA form, the CDR3 reads TGTGCCAGCAGTTACTCGCATGTGGGCAGCTCCTACAATGAGCAGTTCTTC. Its translation: CASSYSHVGSSYNEQFF.

This chain uses TRBV4-3 with TRBJ2-1, with TRBD1 matching 10 bases. From germline, CDR1 is LGHNA and CDR2 YSLEER. The CDR3 is 15 residues long. V shed 1 base, J shed 8 bases, and the junction held 5 bases outside the gene matches. The CDR3 nucleotides read TGCGCCAGCAGCCAAGGTTCCGGGACAGGGGATGAGCAGTTCTTC. Its translation is CASSQGSGTGDEQFF.

This clonotype was seen repeatedly, ten times or more. The CDR3 sequence is CASSPRHTDTQYF. The CDR3 nucleotides are TGTGCCAGCAGCCCCCGCCACACAGATACGCAGTATTTT. The chain is built from TRBV7-2 and TRBJ2-3; D ambiguous. The germline CDR1 and CDR2 sequences are SGHTA and FQGNSA. This CDR3 is 13 amino acids long. V was pared by 5 bases and J by 2 bases, with 8 bases between.

This clonotype was counted many times. J is TRBJ2-3 and V is TRBV24-1, with 8 bases aligning to TRBD1. Trimming took 3 bases from V and 11 from J; bases not matched to a gene: 6. CDR1 is KGHDR, CDR2 SFDVKD, per germline. The CDR3 is 13 residues long. CDR3 bases: TGTGCCACCAGTGATGATCAGGGGGCGAGGCAGTATTTT. It is translated as CATSDDQGARQYF.

In this sample, this clonotype turned up a few times. Just one base apart from a much larger clone, this may be a read error. V gene TRBV7-2 combines with J gene TRBJ2-3; tentatively, D is TRBD2 (5 bases). This CDR3 has 15 residues. CDR1 is SGHTA and CDR2 is FQGNSA in the germline V gene. V was clipped by 5 bases and J by 2 bases, with 14 bases between them. CDR3 nucleotide sequence: TGTGCCAGCAGCCATGGACTTTTTAACACAGATACGCAGTATTTT. As protein: CASSHGLFNTDTQYF.

This clonotype has a count of ten or more. V is TRBV28 and J is TRBJ1-2; tentative D call: TRBD1 (5 bases). Germline lookup yields CDR1 MDHEN and CDR2 SYDVKM. Trimming took off 6 bases at V and 1 base at J, with 12 bases between the two ends. There are 14 residues in the CDR3. The CDR3 DNA sequence: TGTGCCAGCAGGAGGGGACCCTTTAACTATGGCTACACCTTC. Translating it yields CASRRGPFNYGYTF.

This clonotype was found many times. This chain links TRBV2 with TRBJ2-7; 7 nucleotides match TRBD1. J was trimmed by 2 bases and V by 6 bases; bases with no gene match: 4. The V gene's germline CDR1 is SNHLY and CDR2 FYNNEI. This CDR3 contains 13 residues. The CDR3 coding sequence is TGTGCCAGCAGGTGGGACAGAACCTACGAGCAGTACTTC. Amino acid sequence: CASRWDRTYEQYF.

This clonotype was observed a handful of times. The gene calls are TRBV12-3 or TRBV12-4 and TRBJ2-7, with TRBD1 identical over 9 bases. CDR3 size: 15 residues. J gave up 3 bases and V 5 bases, and 8 bases lay outside the gene matches. The CDR3 coding sequence is TGTGCCAGCAGTCGACACCGGGACAGGGACTACGAGCAGTACTTC. It specifies CASSRHRDRDYEQYF.

This clonotype was recorded at least ten times. CDR3 bases: TGTGCCACCAGCAGAGAAGTAGCGGTCAATGAGCAGTTCTTC. It translates to CATSREVAVNEQFF. The rearrangement joins TRBV15 to TRBJ2-1, with D perhaps matching TRBD2 (6 bases). The germline V gene has CDR1 LNHNV and CDR2 YYDKDF (reference sequence). The CDR3 extends over 14 amino acids. Trimming took off 0 bases at V and 6 bases at J, with 9 bases between the two ends.